Following are 29 T cell receptor beta chains from one sample sequenced in a study of blood T cells in healthy people across ages. Through a sample-barcoded 5' primer and a J-beta primer mix, a second PCR was run for roughly 6 to 12 cycles. TCRdb independently ran MiXCR on the 5' RACE reads; one entry per CDR3 protein. The table lists some 640,000 distinct CDR3 sequences, about 52% of them singletons. Sequences were obtained from blood. The receptors were gathered from a woman aged 55-70 years in good health.

The chain recombines TRBV4-1 with TRBJ1-1; maybe TRBD1 (5 bases). Germline assignment: CDR1 MGHRA and CDR2 YSYEKL. The CDR3 is made up of 13 amino acids. V was clipped by 8 bases and J by 7 bases, with 17 bases between them. CDR3 DNA sequence: TGCGCCAGCCGCGGCCCCACAGGAGATGAAGCTTTCTTT. Protein product: CASRGPTGDEAFF.

This clonotype was counted only a few times. This sequence joins TRBV7-9 and TRBJ1-2, with TRBD1 identical over 7 bases. Germline-derived CDR1 and CDR2 are SEHNR and FQNEAQ (reference sequence). With 3 bases clipped from V and 7 bases from J, the junction kept 8 bases outside the gene matches. The CDR3 length is 14 residues. Written as DNA, the CDR3 is TGTGCCAGCAGCTTGGCTGGGCAGGGGGTTGGCTACACCTTC. This sequence encodes CASSLAGQGVGYTF.

This clonotype was observed once. The V gene is TRBV15, the J gene TRBJ2-5; 10 bases match TRBD2. Per the germline V gene, CDR1 is LNHNV and CDR2 is YYDKDF (reference sequence). Trimming at V came to 3 bases and at J to 11 bases, leaving 18 bases not matched to a gene. The CDR3 runs to 17 residues. CDR3 sequence (DNA): TGTGCCACCAGCAGTCAGTCTAGCGGGAGACGGAACAATGAGCAGTACTTC. As protein: CATSSQSSGRRNNEQYF. The full variable domain, completed using reference TRBV15 and TRBJ2-5, is DAMVIQNPRYQVTQFGKPVTLSCSQTLNHNVMYWYQQKSSQAPKLLFHYYDKDFNNEADTPDNFQSRRPNTSFCFLDIRSPGLGDTAMYLCATSSQSSGRRNNEQYFGPGTRLLVL.

The chain recombines TRBV27 with TRBJ2-3; 8 nucleotides agree with TRBD1. Germline assignment: CDR1 MNHEY and CDR2 SMNVEV (reference sequence). V dropped 3 bases and J dropped 4; count of bases not matched to a gene: 3. The CDR3 runs 14 residues. The CDR3 here is CASSLPQGADTQYF. In nucleotides, the CDR3 is TGTGCCAGCAGTTTGCCACAGGGGGCAGATACGCAGTATTTT.

The rearrangement uses TRBV13 and TRBJ2-5, with TRBD1 as a possible D gene (6 bases). The CDR3 spans 16 residues. Germline V gene sequence: CDR1 PRHDT, CDR2 FYEKMQ (reference sequence). With 1 base removed from V and 0 bases from J, the gap between germline ends came to 12 bases. The CDR3 DNA reads TGTGCCAGCAGCTTAGTGAGCACAGGGTACCAAGAGACCCAGTACTTC. Protein sequence: CASSLVSTGYQETQYF.

The rearrangement links TRBV2 to TRBJ1-5; no reliable D call. The CDR3 has 13 amino acids. CDR1 is SNHLY, CDR2 FYNNEI, per germline. V lost 2 bases and J lost 8, with 10 bases in between. CDR3 nucleotides: TGTGCCAGCAGTGAATTTTCGAGAGAGCCCCAGCATTTT. Translating gives CASSEFSREPQHF.

The chain carries TRBV7-2 and TRBJ2-5; 8 nucleotides agree with TRBD2. CDR1 is SGHTA, CDR2 FQGNSA, per germline. With 0 bases clipped from V and 2 bases from J, the junction kept 5 bases outside the gene matches. This CDR3 has 16 amino acids. The CDR3 DNA sequence: TGTGCCAGCAGCTTAGCTTCGTCGGGGGGGCAAGAGACCCAGTACTTC. This gives the protein CASSLASSGGQETQYF. The whole variable domain, filled in from reference TRBV7-2 and TRBJ2-5, reads GAGVSQSPSNKVTEKGKDVELRCDPISGHTALYWYRQSLGQGLEFLIYFQGNSAPDKSGLPSDRFSAERTGGSVSTLTIQRTQQEDSAVYLCASSLASSGGQETQYFGPGTRLLVL.

This clonotype was found a few times. A much larger clone differs from this one at a single base, so this may be a read error. The chain carries TRBV4-1 and TRBJ2-1; possibly TRBD2 for D (5 bases). The J call is in doubt because the DNA end fits TRBJ2-7 better. This CDR3 contains 16 residues. CDR1 and CDR2 from the germline V gene are MGHRA and YSYEKL. The CDR3 sequence: CASSQRAPGSYNEQYF. CDR3 bases: TGCGCCAGCAGCCAACGGGCCCCGGGGTCCTACAATGAGCAGTACTTC.

This clonotype turned up a few times. J is TRBJ2-7 and V is TRBV7-2; 7 nucleotides line up with TRBD2. Unmatched junction bases numbered 13, after V lost 5 bases and J lost 0 bases. In germline, CDR1 is SGHTA, CDR2 FQGNSA. The CDR3 is made up of 17 amino acids. CDR3 protein: CASSRSLTSDLSYEQYF. CDR3 bases: TGTGCCAGCAGCCGAAGCCTAACTAGCGACCTCTCCTACGAGCAGTACTTC. Drawing the rest from reference TRBV7-2 and TRBJ2-7, the complete variable domain is GAGVSQSPSNKVTEKGKDVELRCDPISGHTALYWYRQSLGQGLEFLIYFQGNSAPDKSGLPSDRFSAERTGGSVSTLTIQRTQQEDSAVYLCASSRSLTSDLSYEQYFGPGTRLTVT.

This clonotype was seen only once. The CDR3 sequence: CASSSITWEKLFF. In DNA form, the CDR3 reads TGTGCCAGCAGCTCCATTACCTGGGAAAAACTGTTTTTT. This chain uses TRBV7-9 with TRBJ1-4; D gene uncertain. The CDR3 is 13 residues long. From germline, CDR1 is SEHNR and CDR2 FQNEAQ (reference sequence). Trimming took 4 bases from V and 8 from J, leaving 11 bases between them.

This sequence joins TRBV7-9 and TRBJ2-3; TRBD2 matches 7 bases. V gave up 4 bases and J gave up 3 bases; unmatched junction bases: 7. CDR1 and CDR2 from the germline V gene are SEHNR and FQNEAQ (reference sequence). The CDR3 contains 15 residues. The DNA for the CDR3 is TGTGCCAGCAGCTCGACTGGCGGGAGAACAGATACGCAGTATTTT. Translation gives CASSSTGGRTDTQYF.

This clonotype was detected a few times. The chain couples TRBV6-6 to TRBJ2-3; D might be TRBD1 (5 bases). Germline CDR1 and CDR2: MNHNY and SVGAGI (reference sequence). CDR3 length equals 14 residues. V dropped 2 bases and J dropped 5 bases, with 11 bases sitting between them. The CDR3 reads CASSYRQGLDTQYF. In nucleotides, the CDR3 is TGTGCCAGCAGTTACAGGCAGGGATTAGATACGCAGTATTTT.

The chain is built from TRBV7-9 and TRBJ2-3, with a possible D match to TRBD2 (6 bases). The V end lost 3 bases, the J end lost 0 bases, and 13 bases lay between the germline ends. CDR1 is SEHNR, CDR2 FQNEAQ, per germline (reference sequence). The CDR3 runs 16 residues. The CDR3 reads CASSFLRSGSTDTQYF. CDR3 bases: TGTGCCAGCAGCTTTTTACGGAGCGGGAGCACAGATACGCAGTATTTT.

This clonotype has just a few counts. V usage is TRBV20-1 and J usage is TRBJ2-7; D assignment may be TRBD1 or TRBD2 (5 bases each). The germline gives CDR1 DFQATT, CDR2 SNEGSKA (reference sequence). CDR3 length equals 15 residues. V lost 0 bases and J lost 7, with 19 bases in between. The CDR3: CSARDLVRGSGEQYF. In DNA form, the CDR3 reads TGCAGTGCTAGAGATCTGGTTCGGGGCTCGGGGGAGCAGTACTTC.

This chain joins TRBV10-3 and TRBJ2-1; D is possibly TRBD1 or TRBD2 (5 bases each). Germline V gene data show CDR1 as ENHRY and CDR2 as SYGVKD. Trimming removed 6 bases at V and 12 bases at J, with 15 bases between. The CDR3 spans 12 residues. The CDR3 is CAISPGPEGQFF. For the CDR3, the DNA is TGTGCCATCAGCCCGGGACCAGAAGGGCAGTTCTTC.

The rearrangement links TRBV9 to TRBJ2-1; D possibly corresponds to TRBD2 (6 bases). The CDR3 is made up of 14 amino acids. V was shortened by 4 bases and J by 7 bases, with 15 bases between the two germline ends. The germline V gene encodes CDR1 SGDLS and CDR2 YYNGEE. The CDR3 DNA is TGTGCCAGCAGCCCCAGAACGGGAGCTAATGAGCAGTTCTTC. Amino acids: CASSPRTGANEQFF. The full variable domain, in which reference TRBV9 and TRBJ2-1 provide the parts outside the CDR3, is DSGVTQTPKHLITATGQRVTLRCSPRSGDLSVYWYQQSLDQGLQFLIQYYNGEERAKGNILERFSAQQFPDLHSELNLSSLELGDSALYFCASSPRTGANEQFFGPGTRLTVL.

The chain links TRBV5-5 to TRBJ1-6, with D unclear. CDR1 and CDR2 from the germline V gene are SGHKS and YYEKEE (reference sequence). The CDR3 consists of 15 residues. V gave up 0 bases and J gave up 6 bases, with 10 bases separating them. CDR3 bases: TGTGCCAGCAGCTTGGTTAACGGGGTTAATTCACCCCTCCACTTT. Its translation is CASSLVNGVNSPLHF.

The J gene is TRBJ2-3, the V gene TRBV11-2, with TRBD2 as a possible D gene (6 bases). Trimming cost V 5 bases and J 4 bases, with 13 bases left between them. Germline-derived CDR1 and CDR2 are SGHAT and FQNNGV. CDR3 length equals 14 residues. The CDR3 region is CASSLTRDSDTQYF. DNA for the CDR3: TGTGCCAGCAGCCTCACAAGGGACTCAGATACGCAGTATTTT.

This clonotype appeared once. The CDR3 here is CSARDRRGSSYNEQFF. The DNA of the CDR3 is TGCAGTGCTAGGGATCGGAGGGGGAGCTCCTACAATGAGCAGTTCTTC. The rearrangement links TRBV20-1 to TRBJ2-1; D is tentatively TRBD1 or TRBD2 (6 bases each). Germline CDR1 and CDR2: DFQATT and SNEGSKA (reference sequence). With 3 bases removed from V and 0 bases from J, the gap between germline ends came to 15 bases. The CDR3 is made up of 16 amino acids.

This clonotype has a count of ten or more. This chain uses TRBV6-5 with TRBJ2-1, with D perhaps being TRBD1 or TRBD2 (5 bases each). CDR1 is MNHEY, CDR2 SVGAGI, per germline. The CDR3 is made up of 15 amino acids. Deletions cut 7 bases from V and 5 bases from J, with 18 bases between. Here the CDR3 reads CASKRSYRGDNEQFF. The CDR3 coding sequence is TGTGCCAGCAAAAGAAGCTATAGAGGGGACAATGAGCAGTTCTTC.

The chain joins TRBV5-5 to TRBJ2-7; TRBD2 is a possible D gene (5 bases). The CDR3 length is 15 residues. The ends were cut back, 3 bases at V and 7 bases at J, with 20 bases in the middle. CDR1 is SGHKS and CDR2 is YYEKEE in the germline V gene (reference sequence). The CDR3 DNA reads as TGTGCCAGCAGCTCCGTTCCCTCGGGGTCGGGTGAGCAGTACTTC. Translated: CASSSVPSGSGEQYF.

This clonotype has just a few counts. V gene TRBV4-3 combines with J gene TRBJ2-3; 11 positions match TRBD2. The CDR3 spans 16 residues. Germline-derived CDR1 and CDR2 are LGHNA and YSLEER. V was clipped by 2 bases and J by 4 bases; unmatched bases: 5. The CDR3 here is CASSQISGRVADTQYF. DNA for the CDR3: TGCGCCAGCAGCCAAATTAGCGGGAGGGTCGCAGATACGCAGTATTTT.

The gene calls are TRBV6-5 and TRBJ1-2; D may be TRBD1 (5 bases). CDR3 length: 15 residues. Trimming removed 5 bases at V and 3 bases at J, with 16 bases between. From germline, CDR1 is MNHEY and CDR2 SVGAGI. CDR3 amino acids: CASSRDLSGDYGYTF. The CDR3, as DNA: TGTGCCAGCAGTCGGGACCTTTCGGGGGACTATGGCTACACCTTC.

J is TRBJ2-3 and V is TRBV12-3 or TRBV12-4; possibly TRBD2 for D (6 bases). The CDR3 contains 17 residues. V gave up 5 bases and J gave up 0 bases, with 18 bases separating them. The CDR3 is CASSPFGRGVSTDTQYF. The CDR3 DNA is TGTGCCAGCAGTCCCTTTGGGCGGGGAGTGAGCACAGATACGCAGTATTTT.

The rearrangement joins TRBV6-6 to TRBJ1-2; no firm D call. Germline V CDR1 and CDR2: MNHNY, SVGAGI (reference sequence). V was trimmed by 2 bases and J by 6 bases, leaving 13 bases between them. This CDR3 is 14 amino acids long. CDR3 nucleotides: TGTGCCAGCAGTTACCAAAAAGGGCGGGATGGCTACACCTTC. Translation: CASSYQKGRDGYTF.

The chain recombines TRBV4-2 with TRBJ1-5; tentatively, D is TRBD1 (6 bases). CDR1 LGHNA and CDR2 YNFKEQ come from the germline V gene. The CDR3 runs 13 residues. Trimming cost V 0 bases and J 12 bases, with 12 bases left between them. CDR3 in amino acids: CASSQDGGGFQHF. For the CDR3, the DNA is TGTGCCAGCAGCCAAGATGGAGGGGGTTTCCAGCATTTT.

In its sample, this clonotype was seen a few times. The CDR3 DNA follows: TGTGCCAGCAGCTTAGTCGGGCAGGGGGCTACCTACGAGCAGTACTTC. This gives the protein CASSLVGQGATYEQYF. The gene calls are TRBV7-2 and TRBJ2-7, with 8 bases identical to TRBD1. Germline values: CDR1 SGHTA, CDR2 FQGNSA. The CDR3 has 16 residues. J was trimmed by 2 bases and V by 1 base; bases with no gene match: 7.

The chain is built from TRBV27 and TRBJ2-3; D gene unclear. The V end lost 5 bases, the J end lost 4 bases, and 10 bases lay between the germline ends. CDR3 size: 13 residues. Germline V CDR1 and CDR2: MNHEY, SMNVEV (reference sequence). The DNA of the CDR3 is TGTGCCAGCAGTCCCTGGTTAGCAGATACGCAGTATTTT. This gives the protein CASSPWLADTQYF.

This clonotype was counted a few times. The rearrangement uses TRBV20-1 and TRBJ2-1, with TRBD2 matching over 8 bases. Germline values: CDR1 DFQATT, CDR2 SNEGSKA (reference sequence). V shed 6 bases, J shed 0 bases, and the junction held 7 bases outside the gene matches. The CDR3 runs 15 residues. The CDR3 sequence is CSATPLAGSYNEQFF. CDR3 in DNA: TGCAGTGCCACGCCCCTAGCGGGCTCCTACAATGAGCAGTTCTTC.